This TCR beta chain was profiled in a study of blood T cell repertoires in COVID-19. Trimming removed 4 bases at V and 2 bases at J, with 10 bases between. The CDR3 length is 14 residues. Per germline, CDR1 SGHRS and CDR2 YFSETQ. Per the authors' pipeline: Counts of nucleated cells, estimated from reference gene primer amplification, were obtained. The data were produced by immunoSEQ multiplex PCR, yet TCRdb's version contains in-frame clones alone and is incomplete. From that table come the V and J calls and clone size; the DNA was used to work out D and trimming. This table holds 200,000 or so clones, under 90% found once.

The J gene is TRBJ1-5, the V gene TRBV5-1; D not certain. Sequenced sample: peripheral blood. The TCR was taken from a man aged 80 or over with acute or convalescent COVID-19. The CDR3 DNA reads TGCGCCAGCAGCCTGGGGTTAGGCAATCAGCCCCAGCATTTT. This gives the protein CASSLGLGNQPQHF.